These 11 T cell receptor beta chains share one sample of origin, sequenced in a study of PD-1 blockade in classical Hodgkin lymphoma (dated by TCRdb to 2020 to 2022). The library was built by means of the immunoSEQ multiplex PCR assay. This is the immuneACCESS table as TCRdb keeps it, with only in-frame sequences that have V and J called. A part of the clones is gone; compared with another copy, unresolved V genes explain less than half, and the rest is unexplained. The sample records around 90,000 clones, around 80% of which are singletons. The ten largest clonotypes hold less than 10% of the sample. Taken with the paper, the label for time point translates to: cycle 4 day 1 (C4D1), after around six weeks of nivolumab. Relapse after autologous stem cell transplantation had occurred in all trial patients, and cohorts A, B and C were distinguished by prior brentuximab vedotin exposure. Sequencing used peripheral blood mononuclear cells (PBMCs), obtained before the fourth cycle of nivolumab. These TCRs come from a human donor with classical Hodgkin lymphoma.

DNA for the CDR3: TGTGCCAGCAGTTTCCCCTCCCGGGACATCCTAAGAGGTTCCTACGAGCAGTACTTC. It is translated as CASSFPSRDILRGSYEQYF. V and J are TRBV28 and TRBJ2-7, with D possibly TRBD1 on 6 matching bases. Between the trimmed V and J ends, which lost 3 bases and 1 base, there was a span of 25 bases. The CDR3 contains 19 residues. In germline, CDR1 is MDHEN, CDR2 SYDVKM.

The chain has TRBV6-4 and TRBJ1-5; D perhaps matches TRBD1 (6 bases). Deletions cut 8 bases from V and 0 bases from J, with 17 bases between. CDR1 and CDR2 from the germline V gene are MRHNA and SNTAGT. The CDR3 contains 16 residues. The CDR3 DNA follows: TGTGCCAGCGCGGACGGGGGACACCTTAGCAATCAGCCCCAGCATTTT. Amino acid sequence: CASADGGHLSNQPQHF.

The chain uses TRBV20-1 and TRBJ2-4; D is possibly TRBD1 (6 bases). This CDR3 is 11 amino acids long. Germline V CDR1 and CDR2: DFQATT, SNEGSKA (reference sequence). The CDR3 sequence: CSYRVQNIQYF. The CDR3 DNA is TGCAGCTACAGGGTCCAAAACATTCAGTACTTC.

V gene TRBV9 combines with J gene TRBJ2-2; D is unclear. The V gene lost 0 bases and the J gene lost 6 bases, with 18 bases spanning the gap. The CDR3 runs 17 residues. Germline CDR1 and CDR2: SGDLS and YYNGEE. For the CDR3, the DNA is TGTGCCAGCAGCGTAGGACCCTCGAGGTTTGCCCCCGGGGAGCTGTTTTTT. Translating gives CASSVGPSRFAPGELFF.

V is TRBV28 and J is TRBJ2-3; 8 positions agree with TRBD2. The CDR3 is made up of 12 amino acids. J lost 6 bases, V lost 6 bases, and 2 bases had no gene match. Germline V gives CDR1 MDHEN, CDR2 SYDVKM. CDR3 protein: CASSPGGDTQYF. CDR3 sequence (DNA): TGTGCCAGCAGCCCGGGGGGGGATACGCAGTATTTT.

The table lists this clone with a count of one. The chain uses TRBV4-2 and TRBJ2-3, with 8 bases identical to TRBD2. The CDR3 has 18 amino acids. Germline CDR1 reads LGHNA; CDR2 reads YNFKEQ. The V gene end was trimmed by 0 bases and the J gene end by 1 base; junction bases not matched to a gene: 9. This CDR3 reads CASSQDFVSGVGTDTQYF. In nucleotides, the CDR3 is TGTGCCAGCAGCCAAGATTTTGTTAGCGGGGTCGGCACAGATACGCAGTATTTT.

This clone came up many times. The chain joins TRBV6-4 to TRBJ1-2; 7 bases align to TRBD1. This CDR3 contains 13 residues. V lost 3 bases to trimming and J lost 4 bases; unmatched junction nucleotides: 2. CDR1 and CDR2 from the germline V gene are MRHNA and SNTAGT. CDR3 nucleotide sequence: TGTGCCAGCAGTGAACAGGGGACCTATGGCTACACCTTC. Translating gives CASSEQGTYGYTF.

CDR3 DNA: TGCGCCCCAGCGCGCAGGAGGTGTCACTTTTCTGGAAACACCATATATTTT. It encodes CAPARRRCHFSGNTIYF. The J gene is TRBJ1-3, the V gene TRBV23-1; D unclear. TRBV23-1 is recorded as an ORF, its role being uncertain. The CDR3 length is 17 residues. V dropped 11 bases and J dropped 1 base, with 24 bases sitting between them.

The V call is TRBV9, the J call TRBJ2-3, with TRBD2 matching 8 bases. Germline V lookup: CDR1 SGDLS, CDR2 YYNGEE. CDR3 length: 16 residues. Germline trimming cut 0 bases from V and 2 bases from J; bases unmatched to any gene: 5. The CDR3 DNA is TGTGCCAGCAGCGTAGCTGAAGCGGGAGCCACAGATACGCAGTATTTT. Translated, it gives CASSVAEAGATDTQYF.

The chain has TRBV6-6 and TRBJ2-7; D gene uncertain. V lost 6 bases and J lost 0, with 3 bases in between. The CDR3 has 11 residues. Germline loops: CDR1 MNHNY, CDR2 SVGAGI (reference sequence). The chain's CDR3 is CASSRSYEQYF. The DNA for the CDR3 is TGTGCCAGCAGCCGCTCCTACGAGCAGTACTTC.

A few counts support this clone. The chain joins TRBV21-1 to TRBJ2-2; TRBD2, the D gene given by the table, was not confirmed from the DNA. TRBV21-1 is shown as a pseudogene. The CDR3 sequence is 17 residues long. CDR3 residues: CASSKRLAGWNTGELFF. The CDR3 DNA reads as TGTGCCAGCAGCAAGAGACTAGCGGGATGGAACACCGGGGAGCTGTTTTTT.